The source of this T cell receptor (beta chain) is a study of blood T cell repertoires in COVID-19. The V segment lost 5 bases and the J segment 0 bases; nucleotides outside the gene matches: 3. Germline V lookup: CDR1 SGHVS, CDR2 FNYEAQ. There are 15 residues in the CDR3. The repertoire was sequenced with immunoSEQ multiplex PCR; TCRdb's copy has only in-frame clones and lacks some. The repertoire has hundreds of thousands of clones, 85% to 90% of them found once; the top ten carry under 3%. The sample consisted of PBMCs or T cells enriched from blood (not recorded which). The V gene is TRBV7-6, the J gene TRBJ2-1, with 8 bases fitting TRBD2. This TCR was sampled from a woman younger than 30 who had recovered from COVID-19. The DNA for the CDR3 is TGTGCCAGCAGCCGGGGGGGGAGCTCCTACAATGAGCAGTTCTTC. Protein product: CASSRGGSSYNEQFF.